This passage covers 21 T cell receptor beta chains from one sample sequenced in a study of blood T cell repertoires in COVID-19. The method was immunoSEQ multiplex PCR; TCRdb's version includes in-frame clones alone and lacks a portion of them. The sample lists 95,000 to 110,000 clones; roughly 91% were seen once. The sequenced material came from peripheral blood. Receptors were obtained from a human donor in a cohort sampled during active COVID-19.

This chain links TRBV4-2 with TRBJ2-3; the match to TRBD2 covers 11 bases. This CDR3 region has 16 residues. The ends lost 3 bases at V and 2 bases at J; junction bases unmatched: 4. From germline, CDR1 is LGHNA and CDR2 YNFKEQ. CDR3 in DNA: TGTGCCAGCAGCCACATAGCGGGGGGGCCCACAGATACGCAGTATTTT. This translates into CASSHIAGGPTDTQYF.

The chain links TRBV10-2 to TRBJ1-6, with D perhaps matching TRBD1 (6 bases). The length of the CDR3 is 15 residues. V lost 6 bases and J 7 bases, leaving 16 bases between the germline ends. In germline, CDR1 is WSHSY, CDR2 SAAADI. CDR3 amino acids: CASRPTQGSNSPLHF. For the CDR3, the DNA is TGCGCCAGCAGGCCCACACAGGGTTCCAATTCACCCCTCCACTTT.

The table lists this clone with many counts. Written as DNA, the CDR3 is TGTGCCAGCAGCTTAGCAGGGGCGGTTAATTCACCCCTCCACTTT. Translated: CASSLAGAVNSPLHF. The rearrangement links TRBV7-9 to TRBJ1-6; D may be TRBD1 (5 bases). Trimming cost V 0 bases and J 6 bases, with 9 bases left between them. The CDR3 has 15 residues. The germline CDR1 and CDR2 sequences are SEHNR and FQNEAQ (reference sequence).

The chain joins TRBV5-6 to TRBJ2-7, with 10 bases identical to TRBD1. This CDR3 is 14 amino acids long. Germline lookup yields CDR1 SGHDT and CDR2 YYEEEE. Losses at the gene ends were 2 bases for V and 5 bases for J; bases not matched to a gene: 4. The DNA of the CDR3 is TGTGCCAGCAGCTTTGGGACAGGGGTCCACGAGCAGTACTTC. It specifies CASSFGTGVHEQYF.

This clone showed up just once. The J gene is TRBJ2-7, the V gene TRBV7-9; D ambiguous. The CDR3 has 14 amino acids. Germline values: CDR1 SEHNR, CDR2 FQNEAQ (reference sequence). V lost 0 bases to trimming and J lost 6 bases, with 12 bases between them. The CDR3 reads CASSLARRVSEQYF. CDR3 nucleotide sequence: TGTGCCAGCAGCTTAGCGCGAAGAGTCTCCGAGCAGTACTTC.

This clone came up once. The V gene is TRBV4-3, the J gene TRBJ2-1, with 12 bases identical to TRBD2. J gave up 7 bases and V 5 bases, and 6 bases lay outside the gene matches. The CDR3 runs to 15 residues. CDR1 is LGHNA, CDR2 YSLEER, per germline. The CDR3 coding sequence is TGCGCCAGCAGCAAGACTAGCGGGAGTAATAATGAGCAGTTCTTC. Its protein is CASSKTSGSNNEQFF.

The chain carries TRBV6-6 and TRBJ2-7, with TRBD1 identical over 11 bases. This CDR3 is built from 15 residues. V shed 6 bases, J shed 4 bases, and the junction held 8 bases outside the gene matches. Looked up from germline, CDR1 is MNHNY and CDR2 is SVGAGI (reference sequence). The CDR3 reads CASREGGQGAYEQYF. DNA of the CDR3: TGTGCCAGCAGGGAGGGCGGACAGGGGGCTTACGAGCAGTACTTC.

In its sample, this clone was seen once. The CDR3 sequence is CASSLWGSSVYEQYF. The DNA for the CDR3 is TGTGCCAGCAGTTTATGGGGGAGTAGCGTCTACGAGCAGTACTTC. V and J are TRBV28 and TRBJ2-7, with a weak D call TRBD2 (5 bases). The CDR3 is 15 residues long. V was trimmed by 0 bases and J by 3 bases, leaving 12 bases between them. The germline gives CDR1 MDHEN, CDR2 SYDVKM.

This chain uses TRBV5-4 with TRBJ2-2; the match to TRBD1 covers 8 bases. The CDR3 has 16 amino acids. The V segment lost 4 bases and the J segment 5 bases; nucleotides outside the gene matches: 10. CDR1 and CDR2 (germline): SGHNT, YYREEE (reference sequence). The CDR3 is CASSIPGGRGTGELFF. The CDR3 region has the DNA TGTGCCAGCAGCATCCCAGGGGGCAGGGGAACCGGGGAGCTGTTTTTT.

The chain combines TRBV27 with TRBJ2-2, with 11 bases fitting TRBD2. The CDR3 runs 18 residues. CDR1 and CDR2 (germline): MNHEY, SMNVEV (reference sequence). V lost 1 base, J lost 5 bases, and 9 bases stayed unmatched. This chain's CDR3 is CASSLLQPTSGGTGELFF. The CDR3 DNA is TGTGCCAGCAGTTTATTACAACCAACTAGCGGGGGTACCGGGGAGCTGTTTTTT.

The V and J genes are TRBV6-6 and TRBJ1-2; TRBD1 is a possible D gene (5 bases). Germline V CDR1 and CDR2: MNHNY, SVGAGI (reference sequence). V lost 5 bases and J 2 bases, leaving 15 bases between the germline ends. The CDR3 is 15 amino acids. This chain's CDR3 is CASSIQGKGNYGYTF. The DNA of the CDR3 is TGTGCCAGCAGTATTCAGGGAAAGGGGAACTATGGCTACACCTTC.

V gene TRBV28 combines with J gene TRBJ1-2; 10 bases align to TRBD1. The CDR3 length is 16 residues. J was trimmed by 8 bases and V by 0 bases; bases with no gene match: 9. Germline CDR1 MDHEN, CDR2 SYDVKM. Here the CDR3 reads CASSLWTGGDLDGYTF. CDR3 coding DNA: TGTGCCAGCAGTTTATGGACAGGGGGCGACTTAGACGGCTACACCTTC.

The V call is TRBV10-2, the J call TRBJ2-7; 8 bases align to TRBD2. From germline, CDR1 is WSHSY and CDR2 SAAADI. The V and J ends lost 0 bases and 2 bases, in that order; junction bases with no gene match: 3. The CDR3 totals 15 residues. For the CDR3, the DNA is TGCGCCAGCAGTGAGTCTGGAGCGGGAGCCTACGAGCAGTACTTC. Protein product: CASSESGAGAYEQYF.

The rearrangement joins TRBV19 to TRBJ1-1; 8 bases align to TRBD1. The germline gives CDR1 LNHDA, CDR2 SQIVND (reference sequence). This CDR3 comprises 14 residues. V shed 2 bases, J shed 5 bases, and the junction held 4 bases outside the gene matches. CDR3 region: CASSITGGKTEAFF. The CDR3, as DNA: TGTGCCAGTAGTATAACAGGGGGAAAGACTGAAGCTTTCTTT.

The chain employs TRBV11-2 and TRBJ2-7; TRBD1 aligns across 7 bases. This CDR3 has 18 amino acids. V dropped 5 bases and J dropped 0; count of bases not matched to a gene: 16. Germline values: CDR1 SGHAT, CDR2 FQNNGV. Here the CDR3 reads CASSTYPRPGQNSYEQYF. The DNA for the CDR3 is TGTGCCAGCAGCACCTACCCTCGCCCGGGACAGAACTCCTACGAGCAGTACTTC.

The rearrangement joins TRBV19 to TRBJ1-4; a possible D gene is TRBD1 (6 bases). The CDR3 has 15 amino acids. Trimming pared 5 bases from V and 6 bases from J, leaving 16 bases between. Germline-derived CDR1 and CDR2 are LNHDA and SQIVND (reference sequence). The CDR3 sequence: CASSPAWDKYEKLFF. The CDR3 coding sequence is TGTGCCAGTAGTCCCGCTTGGGACAAATATGAAAAACTGTTTTTT.

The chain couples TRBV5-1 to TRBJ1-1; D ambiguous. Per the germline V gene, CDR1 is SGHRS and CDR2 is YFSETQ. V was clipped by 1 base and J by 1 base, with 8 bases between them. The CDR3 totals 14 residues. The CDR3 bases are TGCGCCAGCAGCTTGTGGCGGGAGAACACTGAAGCTTTCTTT. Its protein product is CASSLWRENTEAFF.

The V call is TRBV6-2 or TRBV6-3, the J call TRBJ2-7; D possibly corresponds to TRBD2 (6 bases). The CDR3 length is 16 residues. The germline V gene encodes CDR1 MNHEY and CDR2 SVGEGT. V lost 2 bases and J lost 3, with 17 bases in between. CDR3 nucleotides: TGTGCCAGCAGTTACGGGACTGTATCTGCCTTCTACGAGCAGTACTTC. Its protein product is CASSYGTVSAFYEQYF.

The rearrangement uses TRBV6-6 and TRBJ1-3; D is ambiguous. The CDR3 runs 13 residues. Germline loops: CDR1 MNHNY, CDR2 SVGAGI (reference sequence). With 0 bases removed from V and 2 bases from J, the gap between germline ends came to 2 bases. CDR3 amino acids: CASSYSAGNTIYF. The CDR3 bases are TGTGCCAGCAGTTACTCCGCTGGAAACACCATATATTTT.

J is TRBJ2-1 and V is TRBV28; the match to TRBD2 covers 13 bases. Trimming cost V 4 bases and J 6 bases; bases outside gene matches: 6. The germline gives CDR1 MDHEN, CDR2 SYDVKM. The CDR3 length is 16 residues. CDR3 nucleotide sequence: TGTGCCAGCAGTTCACCCCGGACTAGCGGGAGCAATGAGCAGTTCTTC. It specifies CASSSPRTSGSNEQFF.

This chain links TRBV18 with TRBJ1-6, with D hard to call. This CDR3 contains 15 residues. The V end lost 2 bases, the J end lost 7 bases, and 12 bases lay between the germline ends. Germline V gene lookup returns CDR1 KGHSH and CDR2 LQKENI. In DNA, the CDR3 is TGTGCCAGCTCACCAAGGGCGGGGTTCAATTCACCCCTCCACTTT. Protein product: CASSPRAGFNSPLHF.